A single sample gave rise to the 20 T cell receptor beta chains below, sequenced in a study of technical replicates of blood from a handful of donors. TCRdb's table, derived via immunoSEQ multiplex PCR, lists solely in-frame clones and lacks some. The data hold around 61,000 clones, with 97% observed a single time. Material: T cells isolated from PBMCs. Every receptor here comes from a human donor in good health.

Remarks on this clone: At one boundary the junction diverges from the germline segment, which might be a read error. This chain links TRBV7-7 with TRBJ2-2; 7 bases line up with TRBD2. CDR3 length equals 16 residues. Per germline, CDR1 SSHAT and CDR2 FNYEAQ (reference sequence). The chain's CDR3 is CASRVGLADNTGELFF. The CDR3 coding sequence is TGTGCTAGCAGGGTGGGCCTAGCGGACAACACCGGGGAGCTGTTTTTT.

The genes are TRBV4-1 and TRBJ1-1; perhaps TRBD1 as D (5 bases). The CDR3 runs 16 residues. Per germline, CDR1 MGHRA and CDR2 YSYEKL. V was cut by 1 base and J by 0 bases, with 12 bases left in between. DNA of the CDR3: TGCGCCAGCAGCCAAGTATCGACAGCCATGAACACTGAAGCTTTCTTT. As protein: CASSQVSTAMNTEAFF.

This chain joins TRBV7-9 and TRBJ2-5; 8 bases fit TRBD1. From germline, CDR1 is SEHNR and CDR2 FQNEAQ (reference sequence). V gave up 0 bases and J gave up 5 bases; unmatched junction bases: 5. The CDR3 runs to 15 residues. The CDR3 coding sequence is TGTGCCAGCAGCTTAGCGGCAGGGGGCCCCGAGACCCAGTACTTC. Its translation is CASSLAAGGPETQYF.

The rearrangement joins TRBV5-1 to TRBJ1-1; a weak D match, TRBD1 (5 bases). The length of the CDR3 is 14 residues. From germline, CDR1 is SGHRS and CDR2 YFSETQ. Trimming stripped 4 bases from V and 5 bases from J, with 15 bases between. In nucleotides, the CDR3 is TGCGCCAGCAGCATGGGGACGGGAGGGACTGAAGCTTTCTTT. Translation gives CASSMGTGGTEAFF.

The chain couples TRBV7-9 to TRBJ2-7; 8 nucleotides agree with TRBD2. The CDR3 runs to 17 residues. Trimming took 1 base from V and 1 from J; bases not matched to a gene: 9. In germline, CDR1 is SEHNR, CDR2 FQNEAQ (reference sequence). The CDR3 DNA sequence: TGTGCCAGCAGCTTAGAATCTCCCGGGAGGGTTTCCTACGAGCAGTACTTC. This encodes CASSLESPGRVSYEQYF.

The chain joins TRBV20-1 to TRBJ1-2; D is unclear. The germline gives CDR1 DFQATT, CDR2 SNEGSKA (reference sequence). The V end lost 7 bases, the J end lost 6 bases, and 9 bases lay between the germline ends. The CDR3 contains 10 residues. CDR3: CSVARDGYTF. In DNA, the CDR3 is TGCAGTGTCGCGCGGGATGGCTACACCTTC.

The chain links TRBV18 to TRBJ1-1, with D unclear. Between the trimmed V and J ends, which lost 2 bases and 1 base, there was a span of 5 bases. Germline loops: CDR1 KGHSH, CDR2 LQKENI. The CDR3 is 13 residues long. CDR3 amino acids: CASSPKQNTEAFF. CDR3 bases: TGTGCCAGCTCACCAAAGCAGAACACTGAAGCTTTCTTT.

This chain links TRBV7-2 with TRBJ2-3, with 11 nucleotides matching TRBD2. CDR3 length: 16 residues. The V gene's germline CDR1 is SGHTA and CDR2 FQGNSA. V lost 5 bases and J lost 0; bases outside the gene matches: 4. CDR3 in DNA: TGTGCCAGCAGCCTACGACTAGCGGGGAGCACAGATACGCAGTATTTT. Translating gives CASSLRLAGSTDTQYF.

Comments on this clone: A junction end diverges from the germline sequence, so it may reflect a read error. This sequence joins TRBV7-7 and TRBJ2-1; tentative D call: TRBD1 (5 bases). The germline V gene encodes CDR1 SSHAT and CDR2 FNYEAQ (reference sequence). The CDR3 is made up of 12 amino acids. CDR3 bases: TGTGCTAGCAGCTTAAGGGGCGATGAGCAGTTCTTC. This gives the protein CASSLRGDEQFF.

Here the CDR3 reads CASSITSGGPDTQYF. The CDR3 DNA reads TGTGCCAGTAGTATCACTAGCGGGGGCCCTGATACGCAGTATTTT. The genes are TRBV19 and TRBJ2-3; 11 bases line up with TRBD2. CDR3 size: 15 residues. The V gene's germline CDR1 is LNHDA and CDR2 SQIVND (reference sequence). J gave up 6 bases and V 3 bases, and 5 bases lay outside the gene matches.

This clone showed up just a few times. This chain links TRBV7-9 with TRBJ1-2, with 10 bases identical to TRBD1. The CDR3 is made up of 15 amino acids. J lost 3 bases, V lost 4 bases, and 5 bases had no gene match. Per the germline V gene, CDR1 is SEHNR and CDR2 is FQNEAQ (reference sequence). CDR3 amino acids: CASSYETGGHYGYTF. For the CDR3, the DNA is TGTGCCAGCAGCTACGAGACAGGGGGCCACTATGGCTACACCTTC.

The V and J genes are TRBV20-1 and TRBJ1-1; D remains ambiguous. V lost 1 base and J lost 9, with 6 bases in between. CDR1 is DFQATT and CDR2 is SNEGSKA in the germline V gene (reference sequence). There are 10 residues in the CDR3. CDR3 region: CSARVTKAFF. In nucleotides, the CDR3 is TGCAGTGCTAGAGTGACAAAAGCTTTCTTT.

This chain joins TRBV5-4 and TRBJ2-7, with D perhaps matching TRBD1 (6 bases). Germline CDR1 and CDR2: SGHNT and YYREEE (reference sequence). CDR3 length: 14 residues. The ends were cut back, 7 bases at V and 4 bases at J, with 18 bases in the middle. In DNA, the CDR3 is TGTGCCAGCGGGGGCCCCGGTCGGGCGTACGAGCAGTACTTC. It codes for CASGGPGRAYEQYF.

The chain recombines TRBV7-2 with TRBJ2-2; TRBD2 aligns across 7 bases. The CDR3 length is 16 residues. Germline values: CDR1 SGHTA, CDR2 FQGNSA. The ends lost 0 bases at V and 7 bases at J; junction bases unmatched: 8. The CDR3 bases are TGTGCCAGCAGCTTAGCGACGGGACTACACTACGGGGAGCTGTTTTTT. This translates into CASSLATGLHYGELFF.

The J gene is TRBJ2-2, the V gene TRBV30; 7 bases match TRBD2. With 7 bases clipped from V and 5 bases from J, the junction kept 7 bases outside the gene matches. Germline CDR1 reads GTSNPN; CDR2 reads SVGIG (reference sequence). The CDR3 has 13 amino acids. The CDR3 spells CAFGGGWTGELFF. CDR3 bases: TGTGCCTTTGGGGGGGGATGGACCGGGGAGCTGTTTTTT.

The chain is built from TRBV7-2 and TRBJ1-6; possibly TRBD1 for D (6 bases). Germline loops: CDR1 SGHTA, CDR2 FQGNSA. The CDR3 has 12 amino acids. V was cut by 5 bases and J by 16 bases, with 15 bases left in between. Written as DNA, the CDR3 is TGTGCCAGCAGCCCCACTCAGGGGAAGCTCCACTTT. The encoded protein is CASSPTQGKLHF.

The chain recombines TRBV2 with TRBJ2-1; 8 bases fit TRBD2. CDR1 SNHLY and CDR2 FYNNEI come from the germline V gene. V shed 3 bases, J shed 8 bases, and the junction held 12 bases outside the gene matches. The length of the CDR3 is 16 residues. The CDR3 here is CASSEGRGGRWYEQFF. The CDR3 region has the DNA TGTGCCAGCAGTGAGGGTCGGGGGGGCCGATGGTATGAGCAGTTCTTC.

The V gene is TRBV2, the J gene TRBJ1-2; D ambiguous. The CDR3 extends over 17 amino acids. From germline, CDR1 is SNHLY and CDR2 FYNNEI. V lost 7 bases, J lost 2 bases, and 23 bases lay in between. This chain's CDR3 is CASTEFPAGEMNYGYTF. The CDR3 DNA follows: TGTGCCAGCACCGAATTCCCCGCAGGCGAAATGAACTATGGCTACACCTTC. Together with reference TRBV2 and TRBJ1-2, the CDR3 gives the full variable domain: EPEVTQTPSHQVTQMGQEVILRCVPISNHLYFYWYRQILGQKVEFLVSFYNNEISEKSEIFDDQFSVERPDGSNFTLKIRSTKLEDSAMYFCASTEFPAGEMNYGYTFGSGTRLTVV.

The CDR3 is CASSRSTGTNYEQYF. In nucleotides, the CDR3 is TGTGCCAGCAGCAGATCGACAGGGACGAACTACGAGCAGTACTTC. This chain joins TRBV21-1 and TRBJ2-7; the table's D call, TRBD1, was not checked against the DNA. TRBV21-1 is a listed pseudogene. The CDR3 contains 15 residues.

As DNA, the CDR3 is TGTGCCAGCAGCCGAGGGATGCGGAACACTGAAGCTTTCTTT. It specifies CASSRGMRNTEAFF. This chain uses TRBV11-1 with TRBJ1-1, with D uncertain. The V end was cut by 5 bases, the J end by 1 base, with 11 bases between. Germline loops: CDR1 SGHAT, CDR2 FQDESV (reference sequence). The CDR3 consists of 14 residues. Full variable domain (rest looked up from reference TRBV11-1 and TRBJ1-1): EAEVAQSPRYKITEKSQAVAFWCDPISGHATLYWYRQILGQGPELLVQFQDESVVDDSQLPKDRFSAERLKGVDSTLKIQPAELGDSAMYLCASSRGMRNTEAFFGQGTRLTVV.